This T cell receptor (beta chain) was captured by sequencing in a study of cytomegalovirus exposure and HLA in healthy donors. Study as a whole: The approximately 120 validation repertoires, a later analysis reported, used the same platform as the 666 repertoires from the first cohort.

Generated by immunoSEQ multiplex PCR, the TCRdb table keeps only in-frame clones and is missing some. Counted here are about 250,000 clones, more than 75% occurring once; the ten biggest clones make up around 2.6%. This CDR3 is built from 14 residues. Germline V CDR1 and CDR2: MNHEY, SMNVEV (reference sequence). Trimming pared 8 bases from V and 1 base from J, leaving 15 bases between. To note about this clone: Its target is not known.

General observations from the study: The authors enumerated some 160 TCR beta chains as linked to cytomegalovirus.

This TCR was recovered from a man between 18 and 35 years old in good health and CMV-seronegative. The sequencing input was PBMCs. The gene calls are TRBV27 and TRBJ2-7; D might be TRBD1 (6 bases). The CDR3: CASGRAGDSYEQYF. CDR3 nucleotide sequence: TGTGCCAGCGGCAGGGCAGGGGATTCCTACGAGCAGTACTTC.